Below are 28 T cell receptor beta chains sequenced from a single sample in a study of OX40 agonist ivuxolimab in advanced cancers. Sequencing was performed with immunoSEQ multiplex PCR; in TCRdb, only in-frame clones are kept and a portion is missing. This table has around 76,000 clones, about 94% appearing once. This specimen was CD4+ or CD8+ T cells sorted from blood, taken in a trial of the OX40 agonist ivuxolimab. The receptors stem from an adult with an advanced solid tumor such as melanoma, head and neck, liver or kidney cancer.

The chain couples TRBV19 to TRBJ1-1; weak D call: TRBD1 (5 bases). This CDR3 is 14 amino acids long. Looked up from germline, CDR1 is LNHDA and CDR2 is SQIVND (reference sequence). The V gene lost 8 bases and the J gene lost 0 bases, with 13 bases spanning the gap. The DNA of the CDR3 is TGTGCCAGTTCTTGGGGACGGATGAACACTGAAGCTTTCTTT. Translating gives CASSWGRMNTEAFF. Looking up the rest from reference TRBV19 and TRBJ1-1 gives the full variable domain: DGGITQSPKYLFRKEGQNVTLSCEQNLNHDAMYWYRQDPGQGLRLIYYSQIVNDFQKGDIAEGYSVSREKKESFPLTVTSAQKNPTAFYLCASSWGRMNTEAFFGQGTRLTVV.

V and J are TRBV11-2 and TRBJ2-5; TRBD2 agrees at 7 bases. The CDR3 spans 15 residues. Looked up from germline, CDR1 is SGHAT and CDR2 is FQNNGV. The J segment lost 5 bases and the V segment lost 5 bases, leaving 11 bases of the junction unmatched. CDR3 sequence (DNA): TGTGCCAGCAGCGACCCTGGGGGGGGATGGGAGACCCAGTACTTC. Amino acids: CASSDPGGGWETQYF.

This chain connects TRBV6-5 to TRBJ1-2; 7 bases align to TRBD1. Unmatched junction bases numbered 6, after V lost 2 bases and J lost 0 bases. Germline V gene lookup returns CDR1 MNHEY and CDR2 SVGAGI. The CDR3 extends over 16 amino acids. In DNA, the CDR3 is TGTGCCAGCAGTTACAGGGACAGACCATCTAACTATGGCTACACCTTC. It encodes CASSYRDRPSNYGYTF.

The genes are TRBV7-9 and TRBJ1-1; D is unclear. The CDR3 consists of 10 residues. V was clipped by 5 bases and J by 8 bases, with 6 bases between them. Germline CDR1 and CDR2: SEHNR and FQNEAQ (reference sequence). The CDR3 sequence is CASSGNEAFF. The CDR3 coding sequence is TGTGCCAGCAGCGGGAACGAAGCTTTCTTT. Full variable domain (remainder filled in from reference TRBV7-9 and TRBJ1-1): DTGVSQNPRHKITKRGQNVTFRCDPISEHNRLYWYRQTLGQGPEFLTYFQNEAQLEKSRLLSDRFSAERPKGSFSTLEIQRTEQGDSAMYLCASSGNEAFFGQGTRLTVV.

V usage is TRBV7-9 and J usage is TRBJ2-2; D gene unclear. CDR3 length: 14 amino acids. V lost 4 bases and J 2 bases, leaving 8 bases between the germline ends. Germline CDR1 is SEHNR and CDR2 is FQNEAQ (reference sequence). CDR3 sequence: CASSWVLNTGELFF. CDR3 sequence (DNA): TGTGCCAGCAGCTGGGTCCTTAACACCGGGGAGCTGTTTTTT. The whole variable domain, filled in from reference TRBV7-9 and TRBJ2-2, reads DTGVSQNPRHKITKRGQNVTFRCDPISEHNRLYWYRQTLGQGPEFLTYFQNEAQLEKSRLLSDRFSAERPKGSFSTLEIQRTEQGDSAMYLCASSWVLNTGELFFGEGSRLTVL.

The chain links TRBV14 to TRBJ1-4; D remains ambiguous. Trimming pared 5 bases from V and 8 bases from J, leaving 18 bases between. CDR1 and CDR2 (germline): SGHDN, FVKESK. The CDR3 has 15 residues. The CDR3 region has the DNA TGTGCCAGCAGCTCCGCCGTGGGGTACGAAGAAAAACTGTTTTTT. Its translation is CASSSAVGYEEKLFF.

The chain recombines TRBV15 with TRBJ2-5; 7 nucleotides align to TRBD1. The CDR3 length is 14 residues. Trimming cost V 3 bases and J 7 bases; bases outside gene matches: 8. Germline values: CDR1 LNHNV, CDR2 YYDKDF (reference sequence). The CDR3 DNA is TGTGCCACCAGCAGCTACAGGGGAGTTGGGACCCAGTACTTC. Translating it yields CATSSYRGVGTQYF.

CDR3 in amino acids: CASSRSRGAPTEAFF. CDR3 coding DNA: TGCGCCAGCAGCCGATCTAGAGGAGCCCCCACTGAAGCTTTCTTT. The chain links TRBV4-1 to TRBJ1-1; D unclear. This CDR3 has 15 amino acids. CDR1 and CDR2 from the germline V gene are MGHRA and YSYEKL. V was cut by 4 bases and J by 4 bases, with 16 bases left in between.

The CDR3 region is CASSPSAGGPDEQYF. The CDR3 nucleotides are TGTGCCAGCAGCCCCTCGGCGGGGGGGCCGGACGAGCAGTACTTC. The J gene is TRBJ2-7, the V gene TRBV9, with 9 bases that match TRBD2. Germline V gives CDR1 SGDLS, CDR2 YYNGEE. The V gene end was trimmed by 4 bases and the J gene end by 5 bases; junction bases not matched to a gene: 10. This CDR3 contains 15 residues.

This clone was detected once. This chain joins TRBV7-9 and TRBJ2-7, with D possibly being TRBD1 (5 bases). CDR1 is SEHNR and CDR2 is FQNEAQ in the germline V gene (reference sequence). V was shortened by 5 bases and J by 3 bases, with 11 bases between the two germline ends. The CDR3 loop spans 13 amino acids. CDR3 residues: CASSPQGFYEQYF. The DNA for the CDR3 is TGTGCCAGCAGCCCCCAGGGTTTCTACGAGCAGTACTTC.

There are a few counts of this clone. The V gene is TRBV15, the J gene TRBJ1-5; D unresolved. The CDR3 is 17 residues long. The V gene lost 3 bases and the J gene lost 2 bases, with 17 bases spanning the gap. From germline, CDR1 is LNHNV and CDR2 YYDKDF (reference sequence). The CDR3, as DNA: TGTGCCACCAGCAGTCGAGGGTCCTCTACAGGCAATCAGCCCCAGCATTTT. Residues: CATSSRGSSTGNQPQHF.

This clone was seen once. This sample includes further DNA sequences coding for the same CDR3. The rearrangement links TRBV4-2 to TRBJ2-1; D is undetermined. Germline assignment: CDR1 LGHNA and CDR2 YNFKEQ. With 0 bases removed from V and 3 bases from J, the gap between germline ends came to 9 bases. The CDR3 consists of 15 residues. The CDR3 sequence: CASSQEGPSYNEQFF. The CDR3 nucleotides read TGTGCCAGCAGCCAAGAAGGGCCGAGCTACAATGAGCAGTTCTTC.

The CDR3 protein is CASSQDVAPYEQYF. CDR3 bases: TGCGCCAGCAGCCAAGATGTGGCGCCATACGAGCAGTACTTC. The chain links TRBV4-3 to TRBJ2-7; D uncertain. The CDR3 extends over 14 amino acids. Germline V gene data show CDR1 as LGHNA and CDR2 as YSLEER. V gave up 0 bases and J gave up 4 bases, with 10 bases separating them.

Points on this clone: Other DNA sequences in the same sample also yield this CDR3. This CDR3 reads CASSSSYEQYF. CDR3 bases: TGTGCCAGCAGTAGCTCCTACGAGCAGTACTTC. V is TRBV27 and J is TRBJ2-7; D not resolved. The CDR3 contains 11 residues. Germline values: CDR1 MNHEY, CDR2 SMNVEV (reference sequence). With 5 bases removed from V and 0 bases from J, the gap between germline ends came to 2 bases.

The chain combines TRBV7-9 with TRBJ1-2; D is uncertain. V was pared by 4 bases and J by 3 bases, with 15 bases between. The CDR3 is 15 amino acids. Germline loops: CDR1 SEHNR, CDR2 FQNEAQ (reference sequence). CDR3 bases: TGTGCCAGCAGCTCAGGAGAGGACGGCTACTATGGCTACACCTTC. It specifies CASSSGEDGYYGYTF.

The CDR3 region has the DNA TGTGCCAGTAGGACGGGGGGCCCAAACACCGGGGAGCTGTTTTTT. Amino acid sequence: CASRTGGPNTGELFF. The V call is TRBV19, the J call TRBJ2-2; maybe TRBD2 (7 bases). CDR1 is LNHDA and CDR2 is SQIVND in the germline V gene (reference sequence). V shed 6 bases and J shed 2 bases, with 13 bases lying between them. This CDR3 has 15 amino acids.

V is TRBV4-3 and J is TRBJ2-2, with D perhaps matching TRBD1 or TRBD2 (6 bases each). The CDR3 runs 14 residues. Trimming took off 3 bases at V and 10 bases at J, with 15 bases between the two ends. Germline V gene lookup returns CDR1 LGHNA and CDR2 YSLEER. CDR3 sequence (DNA): TGCGCCAGCAGCCAGTACCGGGGGCCGGAGGAGCTGTTTTTT. Protein product: CASSQYRGPEELFF.

The V call is TRBV9, the J call TRBJ1-4; possibly TRBD1 for D (6 bases). The V gene's germline CDR1 is SGDLS and CDR2 YYNGEE. Trimming removed 3 bases at V and 0 bases at J, with 15 bases between. The CDR3 covers 17 residues. The CDR3 sequence: CASSEDSIPATNEKLFF. The CDR3 region has the DNA TGTGCCAGCAGCGAGGACAGCATCCCTGCAACTAATGAAAAACTGTTTTTT.

The V gene is TRBV7-9, the J gene TRBJ1-1, with 7 bases that match TRBD1. The V gene end was trimmed by 4 bases and the J gene end by 11 bases; junction bases not matched to a gene: 7. This CDR3 contains 12 residues. Germline-derived CDR1 and CDR2 are SEHNR and FQNEAQ (reference sequence). The CDR3 region has the DNA TGTGCCAGCAGCTGGGACAGCCCAGAGGCTTTCTTT. Translated, it gives CASSWDSPEAFF.

V is TRBV11-2 and J is TRBJ1-3; D is possibly TRBD1 (5 bases). Looked up from germline, CDR1 is SGHAT and CDR2 is FQNNGV. The germline V and J ends were trimmed by 6 bases and 2 bases, with 14 bases remaining between them. The CDR3 totals 15 residues. CDR3 in amino acids: CASRSKGDPGNTIYF. CDR3 DNA: TGTGCCAGCAGAAGTAAAGGGGACCCTGGAAACACCATATATTTT.

This clone was found once. The chain couples TRBV6-6 to TRBJ2-7; 7 nucleotides match TRBD2. The CDR3 extends over 15 amino acids. The V gene end was trimmed by 0 bases and the J gene end by 3 bases; junction bases not matched to a gene: 5. In germline, CDR1 is MNHNY, CDR2 SVGAGI (reference sequence). CDR3 coding DNA: TGTGCCAGCAGTTACTCGATCGGGACTAACTACGAGCAGTACTTC. The encoded protein is CASSYSIGTNYEQYF.

This rearrangement joins TRBV5-1 to TRBJ2-3, with D possibly matching TRBD2 (6 bases). Trimming took off 7 bases at V and 4 bases at J, with 13 bases between the two ends. Germline V gene sequence: CDR1 SGHRS, CDR2 YFSETQ. The CDR3 contains 13 residues. Here the CDR3 DNA reads TGCGCCAGCGGCCAGACTAGGTCAGATACGCAGTATTTT. Translation gives CASGQTRSDTQYF.

The chain uses TRBV18 and TRBJ2-7, with TRBD1 identical over 7 bases. Germline loops: CDR1 KGHSH, CDR2 LQKENI. The CDR3 sequence is 14 residues long. V lost 0 bases and J lost 6; bases outside the gene matches: 5. The CDR3 DNA follows: TGTGCCAGCTCACCACCGGTAGGGGGCTTCGAGCAGTACTTC. Its translation: CASSPPVGGFEQYF. The whole variable domain, filled in from reference TRBV18 and TRBJ2-7, reads NAGVMQNPRHLVRRRGQEARLRCSPMKGHSHVYWYRQLPEEGLKFMVYLQKENIIDESGMPKERFSAEFPKEGPSILRIQQVVRGDSAAYFCASSPPVGGFEQYFGPGTRLTVT.

This chain links TRBV28 with TRBJ2-1; 12 bases align to TRBD2. The CDR3 is 17 amino acids. The V segment lost 0 bases and the J segment 4 bases; nucleotides outside the gene matches: 4. Germline V gene sequence: CDR1 MDHEN, CDR2 SYDVKM. CDR3 sequence reads: CASSLWASGRAYNEQFF. CDR3 DNA sequence: TGTGCCAGCAGTTTATGGGCTAGCGGGAGGGCGTACAATGAGCAGTTCTTC.

The chain uses TRBV9 and TRBJ2-5; D gene uncertain. The J call may not be correct, given that the DNA end is closer to TRBJ2-7. Germline-derived CDR1 and CDR2 are SGDLS and YYNGEE. The CDR3 covers 14 residues. The CDR3 sequence is CASSVVDNTYEQYF. Written as DNA, the CDR3 is TGTGCCAGCAGCGTAGTTGACAATACCTACGAGCAGTACTTC.

The V call is TRBV9, the J call TRBJ2-1; D possibly corresponds to TRBD1 (6 bases). Germline V gives CDR1 SGDLS, CDR2 YYNGEE. Trimming pared 2 bases from V and 9 bases from J, leaving 24 bases between. CDR3 length: 17 amino acids. The CDR3 sequence is CASSVRIRDTRTGEQFF. DNA of the CDR3: TGTGCCAGCAGCGTCAGAATCCGGGACACAAGGACGGGTGAGCAGTTCTTC.

This clone occurred once. The chain links TRBV4-3 to TRBJ1-2, with D uncertain. CDR1 is LGHNA and CDR2 is YSLEER in the germline V gene. This CDR3 has 14 residues. Deletions cut 6 bases from V and 3 bases from J, with 14 bases between. The CDR3 protein is CASSPGILDYGYTF. CDR3 sequence (DNA): TGCGCCAGCAGTCCCGGAATTCTAGACTATGGCTACACCTTC.

The V and J genes are TRBV4-1 and TRBJ1-6; a weak D match, TRBD1 (6 bases). V lost 1 base and J lost 9, with 16 bases in between. This CDR3 comprises 16 residues. Germline-derived CDR1 and CDR2 are MGHRA and YSYEKL. CDR3 sequence reads: CASSQAVQGIGSPLHF. The CDR3 coding sequence is TGCGCCAGCAGCCAAGCGGTACAGGGTATTGGTTCACCCCTCCACTTT.